Presented here are 13 T cell receptor beta chains from one specimen sequenced in a study of cytomegalovirus exposure and HLA in healthy donors (dated by TCRdb to 2016 to 2017). Library preparation was by the immunoSEQ multiplex PCR assay. Not all clones reach the TCRdb copy of this immuneACCESS table, which keeps in-frame sequences only. Checked studies attribute under half of the gap to unresolved V genes and leave the rest unexplained. For this sample the table gives about 160,000 clones, of which almost 85% were detected only once. Around 9.6% of the sample goes to the ten largest clones. Sequences were obtained from PBMCs. Source of these receptors: a man aged 30-40 years in good health and CMV-seropositive.

This sequence joins TRBV29-1 and TRBJ2-3; 11 nucleotides align to TRBD2. V shed 4 bases and J 4 bases; nucleotides not matched to a gene: 7. Germline loops: CDR1 SQVTM, CDR2 ANQGSEA. The CDR3 spans 15 residues. CDR3 sequence (DNA): TGCAGCGTTGTGCCTCTAGCGGGGGGCGCAGATACGCAGTATTTT. Protein product: CSVVPLAGGADTQYF.

V usage is TRBV7-2 and J usage is TRBJ2-7, with 10 bases fitting TRBD2. CDR3 length: 15 residues. The trim removed 5 bases at V and 6 bases at J, leaving 10 bases unmatched. The germline gives CDR1 SGHTA, CDR2 FQGNSA. CDR3 in amino acids: CASSPKRGGSLEQYF. The DNA for the CDR3 is TGTGCCAGCAGCCCAAAGCGGGGGGGCTCCCTCGAGCAGTACTTC.

The chain joins TRBV9 to TRBJ1-1, with a tentative D call TRBD1 (5 bases). Germline V gives CDR1 SGDLS, CDR2 YYNGEE. CDR3 size: 15 residues. The germline V and J ends were trimmed by 3 bases and 7 bases, with 19 bases remaining between them. CDR3 DNA sequence: TGTGCCAGCAGCGCCTTGGGGACTGAAAGAAGTGAAGCTTTCTTT. The encoded protein is CASSALGTERSEAFF.

J is TRBJ2-3 and V is TRBV15; D unresolved. Germline CDR1 and CDR2: LNHNV and YYDKDF (reference sequence). This CDR3 has 17 residues. Trimming shortened V by 0 bases and J by 2 bases, and 15 bases separated the two germline ends. For the CDR3, the DNA is TGTGCCACCAGCAGAGATACTACGGCGGCCGCCACAGATACGCAGTATTTT. Translation: CATSRDTTAAATDTQYF.

The genes are TRBV10-3 and TRBJ2-3; possible D gene TRBD2, 5 bases. Trimming pared 0 bases from V and 5 bases from J, leaving 18 bases between. This CDR3 contains 17 residues. The germline V gene encodes CDR1 ENHRY and CDR2 SYGVKD. CDR3 sequence: CAISESQATRGIDTQYF. CDR3 in DNA: TGTGCCATCAGTGAGTCGCAGGCAACCCGAGGGATAGATACGCAGTATTTT.

This chain uses TRBV6-6 with TRBJ1-3; TRBD1 might be the D (6 bases). V lost 8 bases and J lost 2, with 13 bases in between. The length of the CDR3 is 14 residues. Germline CDR1 MNHNY, CDR2 SVGAGI (reference sequence). The CDR3 coding sequence is TGTGCCAGCGTCGAACAGGGAACTGGAAACACCATATATTTT. Translating it yields CASVEQGTGNTIYF.

This clone was seen more than once but under ten times. The V and J genes are TRBV5-1 and TRBJ2-2; D possibly corresponds to TRBD2 (5 bases). Germline-derived CDR1 and CDR2 are SGHRS and YFSETQ. V lost 4 bases and J 4 bases, leaving 14 bases between the germline ends. This CDR3 has 15 residues. CDR3 sequence: CASSPGLKTTGELFF. The CDR3 region has the DNA TGCGCCAGCAGCCCCGGACTCAAAACCACCGGGGAGCTGTTTTTT.

V gene TRBV9 combines with J gene TRBJ1-2; 9 nucleotides align to TRBD1. The germline CDR1 and CDR2 sequences are SGDLS and YYNGEE. The junction had 2 bases not matched to a gene; V was cut back by 0 bases and J by 5 bases. This CDR3 has 14 amino acids. The CDR3 here is CASSVAGTGYGYTF. The CDR3, as DNA: TGTGCCAGCAGCGTAGCGGGGACAGGGTATGGCTACACCTTC.

The chain has TRBV29-1 and TRBJ1-2; weak D call: TRBD1 (6 bases). The V gene lost 7 bases and the J gene lost 4 bases, with 10 bases spanning the gap. CDR1 is SQVTM and CDR2 is ANQGSEA in the germline V gene. This CDR3 spans 11 amino acids. The DNA of the CDR3 is TGCAGCGGGGGGACATCCTATGGCTACACCTTC. It encodes CSGGTSYGYTF. The full variable domain, its missing parts supplied by reference TRBV29-1 and TRBJ1-2, is SAVISQKPSRDICQRGTSLTIQCQVDSQVTMMFWYRQQPGQSLTLIATANQGSEATYESGFVIDKFPISRPNLTFSTLTVSNMSPEDSSIYLCSGGTSYGYTFGSGTRLTVV.

The chain links TRBV11-2 to TRBJ2-1; tentatively, D is TRBD2 (6 bases). With 1 base removed from V and 6 bases from J, the gap between germline ends came to 16 bases. Per the germline V gene, CDR1 is SGHAT and CDR2 is FQNNGV. The CDR3 extends over 16 amino acids. DNA for the CDR3: TGTGCCAGCAGCTTAGTCTCGGGAGAGTTCGGCAATGAGCAGTTCTTC. Amino acid sequence: CASSLVSGEFGNEQFF.

The genes are TRBV5-1 and TRBJ1-4; TRBD1 matches at 7 bases. The ends lost 7 bases at V and 3 bases at J; junction bases unmatched: 6. The germline V gene encodes CDR1 SGHRS and CDR2 YFSETQ. CDR3 length equals 14 residues. In DNA form, the CDR3 reads TGCGCCAGCTCCAGGGACAGAGCTAATGAAAAACTGTTTTTT. Its protein product is CASSRDRANEKLFF.

Here the CDR3 DNA reads TGTGCCAGCAGCTTAGGGGACAGTAAAAACACTGAAGCTTTCTTT. Residues: CASSLGDSKNTEAFF. This chain joins TRBV7-3 and TRBJ1-1, with 7 bases matching TRBD1. The CDR3 loop spans 15 amino acids. CDR1 SGHTA and CDR2 FQGTGA come from the germline V gene. V was clipped by 2 bases and J by 2 bases; unmatched bases: 5.

The chain joins TRBV14 to TRBJ2-7; D perhaps matches TRBD1 (6 bases). Germline values: CDR1 SGHDN, CDR2 FVKESK. This CDR3 contains 15 residues. V was pared by 1 base and J by 7 bases, with 17 bases between. Here the CDR3 reads CASSQANLGAGEQYF. The CDR3 DNA is TGTGCCAGCAGCCAAGCTAACCTGGGGGCGGGTGAGCAGTACTTC.